This T cell receptor beta chain emerged from a study of blood T cell repertoires in COVID-19 (dated by TCRdb to 2020 to 2022). Study-wide context: Samples from collaborators originated in the United States, Italy and Spain and spanned both the acute and convalescent phases of COVID-19. The prospective study material was composed of cDNA or gDNA derived from T cells, B-cell-depleted T cells, or PBMCs. The dataset comprised deeply sampled blood TCRbeta repertoires from subjects exposed to, actively infected with, or recovered from COVID-19. The repertoires were made available in a free public database intended to serve as a resource for research on the immune response to SARS-CoV-2. Samples came from the ongoing ImmuneRACE study (first 160 participants) plus 1,254 subjects from 6 global collaborators. A de-identified subject ID, COVID-19 status, age in years and sex were almost always included in the sample metadata. HLA class I and class II types, where available, came from metadata supplied by the sample provider rather than from assay-based typing.

Beyond this particular receptor, the publication reports: The amount of clinical and demographic metadata varied by source and participant and was provided uncurated.

Concerning this clone: What antigen it recognizes has not been identified. Per-base quality was not reported, and no clone a single base away is much larger than it.

Each collaborating institution followed its own protocols to collect whole blood in K2EDTA tubes. For TCRbeta analysis, collaborators shipped samples as frozen whole blood, isolated PBMCs, or DNA extracted from either of those sample types. The immunoSEQ Assay, a bias-controlled multiplex PCR, was used to amplify TCRbeta CDR3 regions from genomic DNA. For the original study's pipeline: The number of nucleated cells in each sample was estimated by amplification of reference gene primers within the assay. To quantify the absolute abundance of each unique TCRbeta CDR3 rearrangement, sequence reads were collapsed and filtered. For each sample, productive Simpson clonality was calculated as the square root of Simpson's diversity index across productive rearrangements. TCRdb took over this immuneACCESS table, retaining in-frame rearrangements with V and J assigned. Such tables are incomplete; in checked studies, under half of the missing clones stem from an unresolved V gene, and the remainder is unexplained. V and J calls plus clone size are reproduced from that table; the DNA served to infer D and trimming. The sample records roughly 26,000 clones, around 65% of which are singletons. The top ten constitute 7.3% of the sample.

The sequencing sample was made of peripheral blood. The sequence derives from a man between 60 and 70 years old with active or convalescent COVID-19.

The bases are TGTGCCAGCATGGCACAGACGTTGAACACTGAAGCTTTCTTT. This gives the protein CASMAQTLNTEAFF. The V and J genes are TRBV5-4 and TRBJ1-1, with an unclear D gene assignment. CDR1 and CDR2, looked up from the germline V gene (reference sequence), are SGHNT and YYREEE. V gives up 6 bases and J gives up 0 bases, and the segment between their germline ends measures 12 bases. From the cysteine up to the phenylalanine, the CDR3 has a length of 14 residues. The retained sequence is limited to the CDR3, 42 bases, with the frame set at the first base.